The 27 T cell receptor beta chains below all came from one sample that was sequenced in a study of PD-L1 blockade in urothelial cancer. Here immunoSEQ multiplex PCR was the method, and the copy in TCRdb shows in-frame clones only, minus some. The sample has tens of thousands of clones, under 90% seen once. Time point meaning: pretreatment peripheral blood. The sequencing used PBMCs, collected around atezolizumab (anti-PD-L1) treatment. These receptors all stem from a man in his 70s with urothelial cancer.

A single count supports this clone. The V call is TRBV7-9, the J call TRBJ2-7, with D tentatively TRBD1 (5 bases). This CDR3 is built from 13 residues. V lost 2 bases and J 7 bases, leaving 12 bases between the germline ends. Germline values: CDR1 SEHNR, CDR2 FQNEAQ (reference sequence). The CDR3 loop is CASSLNAGLEQYF. In DNA, the CDR3 is TGTGCCAGCAGCTTAAATGCAGGGTTGGAGCAGTACTTC.

V gene TRBV15 combines with J gene TRBJ2-5; D possibly corresponds to TRBD1 (6 bases). This CDR3 is built from 15 residues. Trimming removed 0 bases from V and 5 bases from J, with 13 bases in between. CDR1 is LNHNV, CDR2 YYDKDF, per germline (reference sequence). CDR3 bases: TGTGCCACCAGCAGAGATCCCACAGGGCGGGAGACCCAGTACTTC. Translated: CATSRDPTGRETQYF.

V is TRBV18 and J is TRBJ2-1; the match to TRBD2 covers 13 bases. V lost 3 bases to trimming and J lost 8 bases; unmatched junction nucleotides: 4. From germline, CDR1 is KGHSH and CDR2 LQKENI. This CDR3 comprises 15 residues. CDR3 DNA: TGTGCCAGCTCACCTAGGACTAGCGGGAGAGATGAGCAGTTCTTC. The encoded protein is CASSPRTSGRDEQFF.

V and J are TRBV5-4 and TRBJ1-2; TRBD1 might be the D (5 bases). Germline assignment: CDR1 SGHNT and CDR2 YYREEE (reference sequence). CDR3 length equals 13 residues. V lost 5 bases, J lost 2 bases, and 10 bases lay in between. CDR3 nucleotide sequence: TGTGCCAGCAGGGCGGGGCCGAACTATGGCTACACCTTC. It translates to CASRAGPNYGYTF.

The chain joins TRBV10-3 to TRBJ1-4, with TRBD1 identical over 8 bases. The CDR3 extends over 14 amino acids. In germline, CDR1 is ENHRY, CDR2 SYGVKD. The junction had 6 bases not matched to a gene; V was cut back by 6 bases and J by 6 bases. The chain's CDR3 is CAIRGDRRDEKLFF. CDR3 sequence (DNA): TGTGCCATCAGGGGGGACAGGAGGGATGAAAAACTGTTTTTT.

The chain links TRBV28 to TRBJ2-7; 13 positions match TRBD2. Germline values: CDR1 MDHEN, CDR2 SYDVKM. The CDR3 spans 17 residues. After removal of 6 bases from V and 6 bases from J, the junction contained 14 bases not matched to a gene. The chain's CDR3 is CASRRTSGSRPLGEQYF. The CDR3 bases are TGTGCCAGCAGACGGACTAGCGGGAGTCGCCCTCTTGGCGAGCAGTACTTC. Full variable domain (outside the CDR3, taken from reference TRBV28 and TRBJ2-7): DVKVTQSSRYLVKRTGEKVFLECVQDMDHENMFWYRQDPGLGLRLIYFSYDVKMKEKGDIPEGYSVSREKKERFSLILESASTNQTSMYLCASRRTSGSRPLGEQYFGPGTRLTVT.

This rearrangement joins TRBV6-1 to TRBJ2-1; D is undetermined. CDR1 MNHNS and CDR2 SASEGT come from the germline V gene. Between the trimmed V and J ends, which lost 8 bases and 10 bases, there was a span of 12 bases. This CDR3 is 11 amino acids long. CDR3 nucleotide sequence: TGTGCCAGCTCCAACCGTGGCGAGCAGTTCTTC. Encoded protein: CASSNRGEQFF.

V and J are TRBV21-1 and TRBJ1-5; the table gives TRBD1 as D, unverified against the DNA. TRBV21-1 is labeled a pseudogene. This CDR3 contains 14 residues. The CDR3, as DNA: TGTGCCAGTTACGTCACGGGACAGGGTCAGCCCCAGCATTTT. Amino acid sequence: CASYVTGQGQPQHF.

The rearrangement uses TRBV5-4 and TRBJ2-1; TRBD2 aligns across 12 bases. Germline CDR1 is SGHNT and CDR2 is YYREEE (reference sequence). CDR3 size: 15 residues. The V segment lost 4 bases and the J segment 7 bases; nucleotides outside the gene matches: 6. CDR3 in amino acids: CASSRRLAGDNEQFF. DNA for the CDR3: TGTGCCAGCAGCCGAAGACTAGCGGGGGATAATGAGCAGTTCTTC.

The chain links TRBV10-1 to TRBJ2-2, with D possibly matching TRBD1 (5 bases). Germline CDR1 WNHNN, CDR2 SYGVQD (reference sequence). V gave up 8 bases and J gave up 6 bases, with 10 bases separating them. The CDR3 length is 12 residues. The CDR3 nucleotides read TGCGCCAGCCAGGGAATTCCCGGGGAGCTGTTTTTT. Amino acid sequence: CASQGIPGELFF.

This clone was seen a few times. V usage is TRBV4-2 and J usage is TRBJ2-6; 11 bases match TRBD2. Germline V lookup: CDR1 LGHNA, CDR2 YNFKEQ. The CDR3 has 18 amino acids. Losses at the gene ends were 0 bases for V and 0 bases for J; bases not matched to a gene: 1. Written as DNA, the CDR3 is TGTGCCAGCAGCCAAGAGACTAGCGGGAACTCTGGGGCCAACGTCCTGACTTTC. Translation: CASSQETSGNSGANVLTF.

The CDR3 loop is CASSLYSSSYNEQFF. The CDR3 nucleotides read TGTGCCAGCAGCTTATATTCTAGCTCCTACAATGAGCAGTTCTTC. This chain joins TRBV11-2 and TRBJ2-1; D gene unclear. Trimming shortened V by 2 bases and J by 0 bases, and 8 bases separated the two germline ends. Looked up from germline, CDR1 is SGHAT and CDR2 is FQNNGV. The CDR3 has 15 residues. Full variable domain (rest looked up from reference TRBV11-2 and TRBJ2-1): EAGVAQSPRYKIIEKRQSVAFWCNPISGHATLYWYQQILGQGPKLLIQFQNNGVVDDSQLPKDRFSAERLKGVDSTLKIQPAKLEDSAVYLCASSLYSSSYNEQFFGPGTRLTVL.

The gene calls are TRBV10-3 and TRBJ2-7, with 9 bases that match TRBD1. This CDR3 comprises 18 residues. The germline gives CDR1 ENHRY, CDR2 SYGVKD. Trimming cost V 4 bases and J 6 bases; bases outside gene matches: 19. The CDR3 loop is CAISGSGTGSGGGREQYF. The CDR3 DNA reads as TGTGCCATCAGTGGATCCGGGACAGGGTCGGGGGGTGGCCGCGAGCAGTACTTC.

The chain recombines TRBV28 with TRBJ1-2; unclear D gene. V was shortened by 1 base and J by 2 bases, with 5 bases between the two germline ends. This CDR3 has 13 residues. CDR1 is MDHEN and CDR2 is SYDVKM in the germline V gene. The CDR3 DNA reads TGTGCCAGCAGTTTATCACTAAACTATGGCTACACCTTC. The encoded protein is CASSLSLNYGYTF.

In its sample, this clone was seen a few times. The chain has TRBV9 and TRBJ1-3; D might be TRBD1 (6 bases). Germline V gives CDR1 SGDLS, CDR2 YYNGEE. V shed 4 bases and J shed 0 bases, with 11 bases lying between them. The CDR3 is 15 amino acids. DNA of the CDR3: TGTGCCAGCAGCACCGGACAGAGCTCTGGAAACACCATATATTTT. This encodes CASSTGQSSGNTIYF. Looking up the rest from reference TRBV9 and TRBJ1-3 gives the full variable domain: DSGVTQTPKHLITATGQRVTLRCSPRSGDLSVYWYQQSLDQGLQFLIQYYNGEERAKGNILERFSAQQFPDLHSELNLSSLELGDSALYFCASSTGQSSGNTIYFGEGSWLTVV.

V and J are TRBV19 and TRBJ2-1, with 9 bases fitting TRBD1. CDR1 and CDR2 (germline): LNHDA, SQIVND (reference sequence). This CDR3 has 14 residues. V lost 6 bases to trimming and J lost 2 bases; unmatched junction nucleotides: 2. The chain's CDR3 is CASRQGAAYNEQFF. Written as DNA, the CDR3 is TGTGCCAGTAGACAGGGGGCGGCCTACAATGAGCAGTTCTTC. Full variable domain (rest looked up from reference TRBV19 and TRBJ2-1): DGGITQSPKYLFRKEGQNVTLSCEQNLNHDAMYWYRQDPGQGLRLIYYSQIVNDFQKGDIAEGYSVSREKKESFPLTVTSAQKNPTAFYLCASRQGAAYNEQFFGPGTRLTVL.

The chain uses TRBV5-6 and TRBJ1-1, with 7 bases identical to TRBD1. The CDR3 has 17 amino acids. CDR1 is SGHDT, CDR2 YYEEEE, per germline. Trimming took 3 bases from V and 1 from J; bases not matched to a gene: 12. Here the CDR3 DNA reads TGTGCCAGCAGCTCGGGGACAGCCGATAGGTGGAACACTGAAGCTTTCTTT. Protein: CASSSGTADRWNTEAFF.

The J gene is TRBJ2-3, the V gene TRBV5-4; 8 positions agree with TRBD2. Looked up from germline, CDR1 is SGHNT and CDR2 is YYREEE (reference sequence). The CDR3 length is 14 residues. J gave up 3 bases and V 3 bases, and 3 bases lay outside the gene matches. CDR3 amino acids: CASSSTSGTDTQYF. The CDR3 DNA sequence: TGTGCCAGCAGCTCTACTAGCGGTACAGATACGCAGTATTTT. Full variable domain (missing parts from reference TRBV5-4 and TRBJ2-3): ETGVTQSPTHLIKTRGQQVTLRCSSQSGHNTVSWYQQALGQGPQFIFQYYREEENGRGNFPPRFSGLQFPNYSSELNVNALELDDSALYLCASSSTSGTDTQYFGPGTRLTVL.

This chain joins TRBV11-2 and TRBJ2-1; the match to TRBD2 covers 12 bases. The junction had 7 bases not matched to a gene; V was cut back by 4 bases and J by 6 bases. The V gene's germline CDR1 is SGHAT and CDR2 FQNNGV. The CDR3 sequence is 16 residues long. CDR3 sequence (DNA): TGTGCCAGCAGCTCTAGCGGGAGGGCCGTCCCCAATGAGCAGTTCTTC. Amino acid sequence: CASSSSGRAVPNEQFF.

The rearrangement joins TRBV7-3 to TRBJ2-2; 9 bases map to TRBD1. The ends lost 0 bases at V and 5 bases at J; junction bases unmatched: 7. The germline CDR1 and CDR2 sequences are SGHTA and FQGTGA. CDR3 length: 17 amino acids. The CDR3 loop is CASSLTTDRGRTGELFF. CDR3 coding DNA: TGTGCCAGCAGCTTAACTACAGACAGGGGGAGAACCGGGGAGCTGTTTTTT. Full variable domain (rest looked up from reference TRBV7-3 and TRBJ2-2): GAGVSQTPSNKVTEKGKYVELRCDPISGHTALYWYRQSLGQGPEFLIYFQGTGAADDSGLPNDRFFAVRPEGSVSTLKIQRTERGDSAVYLCASSLTTDRGRTGELFFGEGSRLTVL.

The V gene is TRBV27, the J gene TRBJ1-4; tentatively, D is TRBD1 (6 bases). Trimming removed 4 bases from V and 7 bases from J, with 13 bases in between. The CDR3 loop spans 14 amino acids. Germline V gene lookup returns CDR1 MNHEY and CDR2 SMNVEV (reference sequence). CDR3 bases: TGTGCCAGCAGTTCGGGCAGGGGTGCTGAAAAACTGTTTTTT. Its translation: CASSSGRGAEKLFF.

This clone has just a few counts. The V gene is TRBV7-2, the J gene TRBJ2-1, with 12 bases matching TRBD1. CDR3 length: 15 amino acids. Germline CDR1 SGHTA, CDR2 FQGNSA. With 5 bases clipped from V and 6 bases from J, the junction kept 5 bases outside the gene matches. The CDR3 sequence is CASSPGQGAFNEQFF. CDR3 nucleotides: TGTGCCAGCAGCCCGGGACAGGGGGCGTTCAATGAGCAGTTCTTC.

The genes are TRBV7-9 and TRBJ2-3; D is uncertain. Per the germline V gene, CDR1 is SEHNR and CDR2 is FQNEAQ (reference sequence). V was shortened by 4 bases and J by 1 base, with 6 bases between the two germline ends. The CDR3 totals 13 residues. The CDR3 protein is CASSSSGTDTQYF. CDR3 DNA: TGTGCCAGCAGCTCCTCTGGCACAGATACGCAGTATTTT.

The rearrangement joins TRBV7-9 to TRBJ2-2; TRBD1 agrees at 12 bases. The CDR3 is 18 amino acids. V gave up 2 bases and J gave up 9 bases; unmatched junction bases: 13. Looked up from germline, CDR1 is SEHNR and CDR2 is FQNEAQ (reference sequence). The CDR3 coding sequence is TGTGCCAGCAGCTTACTCGGCGGGACAGGGGGCGCTCAGAGGGAGCTGTTTTTT. Translating gives CASSLLGGTGGAQRELFF.

V gene TRBV20-1 combines with J gene TRBJ2-1, with D hard to call. The V end was cut by 0 bases, the J end by 15 bases, with 12 bases between. Germline V lookup: CDR1 DFQATT, CDR2 SNEGSKA (reference sequence). The CDR3 contains 11 residues. The CDR3 coding sequence is TGCAGTGCTAGAGAGCCGGGTAGTGCGTTCTTC. Translated, it gives CSAREPGSAFF.

The rearrangement links TRBV7-3 to TRBJ2-3; D might be TRBD1 (6 bases). The V gene lost 1 base and the J gene lost 11 bases, with 13 bases spanning the gap. The CDR3 has 13 residues. CDR1 and CDR2 from the germline V gene are SGHTA and FQGTGA. The CDR3 DNA is TGTGCCAGCAGCTTAAAAAACTCGGACAGGCAGTATTTT. Translated, it gives CASSLKNSDRQYF.

The chain links TRBV7-8 to TRBJ2-3; TRBD2 matches 10 bases. After removal of 5 bases from V and 5 bases from J, the junction contained 13 bases not matched to a gene. Germline CDR1 reads SGHVS; CDR2 reads FQNEAQ. The CDR3 runs to 17 residues. CDR3 sequence: CASSTGLQAGGVDTQYF. CDR3 nucleotide sequence: TGTGCCAGCAGCACCGGACTTCAAGCGGGAGGGGTAGATACGCAGTATTTT.